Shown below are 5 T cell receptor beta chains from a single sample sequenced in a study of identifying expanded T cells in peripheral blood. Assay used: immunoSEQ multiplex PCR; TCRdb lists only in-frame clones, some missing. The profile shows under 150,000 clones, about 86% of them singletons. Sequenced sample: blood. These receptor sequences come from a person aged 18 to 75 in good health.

The CDR3 DNA reads TGTGCCAGCAGTGTAAGGGTAAGCAATCAGCCCCAGCATTTT. Translating it yields CASSVRVSNQPQHF. The chain employs TRBV2 and TRBJ1-5; D gene uncertain. Germline CDR1 and CDR2: SNHLY and FYNNEI. V lost 4 bases to trimming and J lost 1 base, with 8 bases between them. The CDR3 is 14 residues long. Variable domain in full (rest from reference TRBV2 and TRBJ1-5): EPEVTQTPSHQVTQMGQEVILRCVPISNHLYFYWYRQILGQKVEFLVSFYNNEISEKSEIFDDQFSVERPDGSNFTLKIRSTKLEDSAMYFCASSVRVSNQPQHFGDGTRLSIL.

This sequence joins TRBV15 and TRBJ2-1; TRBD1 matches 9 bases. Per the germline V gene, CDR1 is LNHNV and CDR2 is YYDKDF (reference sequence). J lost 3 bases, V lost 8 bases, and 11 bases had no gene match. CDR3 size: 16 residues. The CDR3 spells CATEVVTGGYYNEQFF. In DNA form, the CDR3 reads TGTGCCACCGAAGTTGTTACAGGGGGCTACTACAATGAGCAGTTCTTC.

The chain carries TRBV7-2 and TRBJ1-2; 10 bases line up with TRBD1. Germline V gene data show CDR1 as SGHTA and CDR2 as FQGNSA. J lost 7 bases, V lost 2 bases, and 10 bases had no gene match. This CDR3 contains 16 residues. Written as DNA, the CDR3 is TGTGCCAGCAGCTTAAGACAGGGGGCTCAATCGAGTGGCTACACCTTC. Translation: CASSLRQGAQSSGYTF.

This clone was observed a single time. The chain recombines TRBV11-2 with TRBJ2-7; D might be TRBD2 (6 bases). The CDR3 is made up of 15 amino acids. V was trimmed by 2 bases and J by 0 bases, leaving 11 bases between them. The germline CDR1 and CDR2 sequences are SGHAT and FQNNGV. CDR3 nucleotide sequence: TGTGCCAGCAGCTTATTAGCGGTTAGCTCCTACGAGCAGTACTTC. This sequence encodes CASSLLAVSSYEQYF.

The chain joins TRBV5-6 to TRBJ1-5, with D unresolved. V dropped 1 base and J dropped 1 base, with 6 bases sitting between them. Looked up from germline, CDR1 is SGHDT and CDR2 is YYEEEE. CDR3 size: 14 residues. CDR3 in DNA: TGTGCCAGCAGCTTGTTGGGGAGCAATCAGCCCCAGCATTTT. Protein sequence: CASSLLGSNQPQHF.